The TCR beta chain described here comes from a study of cytotoxic CD8 clonotypes in ibrutinib-treated CLL. In the study overall: Partial responders around 24, complete 2; around twelve progressed and roughly 14 stayed in remission by median roughly 6 years.

This clone came up a few times. The antigen remains undetermined. Generated by immunoSEQ multiplex PCR, the TCRdb table keeps only in-frame clones and is missing some. The sample includes a few hundred thousand clones, 70% of them seen just once. Broader study findings: Baseline values of clonality outstripped age-matched healthy donors and followed circulating CD8+ T-cell counts.

Source: PBMCs, taken after 24 months of ibrutinib treatment. This receptor was taken from a human donor with chronic lymphocytic leukemia.

CDR3 nucleotides: TGTGCCAGCAGGACAGGGGGACGCACCGGGGAGCTGTTTTTT. Protein product: CASRTGGRTGELFF. V gene TRBV28 combines with J gene TRBJ2-2, with 9 positions matching TRBD1. V lost 6 bases and J lost 4; bases outside the gene matches: 3. This CDR3 contains 14 residues. Germline V gene sequence: CDR1 MDHEN, CDR2 SYDVKM.